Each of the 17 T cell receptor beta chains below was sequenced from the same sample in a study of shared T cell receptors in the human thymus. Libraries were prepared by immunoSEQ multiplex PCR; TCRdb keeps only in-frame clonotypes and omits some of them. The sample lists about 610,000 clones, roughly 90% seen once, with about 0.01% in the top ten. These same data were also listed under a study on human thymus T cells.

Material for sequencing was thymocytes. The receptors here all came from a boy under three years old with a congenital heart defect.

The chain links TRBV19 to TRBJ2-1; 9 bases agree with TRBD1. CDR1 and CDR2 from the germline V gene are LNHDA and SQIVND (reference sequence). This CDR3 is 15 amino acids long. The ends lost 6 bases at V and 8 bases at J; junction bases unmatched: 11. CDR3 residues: CASRSGTGYIDEQFF. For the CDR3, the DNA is TGTGCCAGTAGGTCTGGGACAGGGTATATCGATGAGCAGTTCTTC.

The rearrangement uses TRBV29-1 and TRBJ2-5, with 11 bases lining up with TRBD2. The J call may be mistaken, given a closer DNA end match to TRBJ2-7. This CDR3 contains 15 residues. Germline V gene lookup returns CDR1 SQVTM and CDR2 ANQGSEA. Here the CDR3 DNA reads TGCAGCGTTGAACCTAGCGGGAGGCCGGGGTACGAGCAGTACTTC. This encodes CSVEPSGRPGYEQYF.

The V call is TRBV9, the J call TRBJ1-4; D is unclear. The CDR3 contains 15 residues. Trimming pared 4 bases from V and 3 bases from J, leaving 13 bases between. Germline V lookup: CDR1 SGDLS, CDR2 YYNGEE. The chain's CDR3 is CASSPRVAANEKLFF. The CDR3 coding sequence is TGTGCCAGCAGCCCCCGGGTAGCGGCTAATGAAAAACTGTTTTTT.

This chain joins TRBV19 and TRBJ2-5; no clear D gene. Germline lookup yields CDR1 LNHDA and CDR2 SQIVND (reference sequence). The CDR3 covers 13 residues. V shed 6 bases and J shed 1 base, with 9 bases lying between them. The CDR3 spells CASRGRLQETQYF. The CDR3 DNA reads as TGTGCCAGTAGGGGCCGGCTCCAAGAGACCCAGTACTTC.

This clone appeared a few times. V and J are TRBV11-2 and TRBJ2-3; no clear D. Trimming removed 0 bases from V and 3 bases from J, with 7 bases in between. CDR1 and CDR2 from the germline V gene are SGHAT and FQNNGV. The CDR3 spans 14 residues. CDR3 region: CASSLDLATDTQYF. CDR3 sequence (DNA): TGTGCCAGCAGCTTAGATCTGGCTACAGATACGCAGTATTTT.

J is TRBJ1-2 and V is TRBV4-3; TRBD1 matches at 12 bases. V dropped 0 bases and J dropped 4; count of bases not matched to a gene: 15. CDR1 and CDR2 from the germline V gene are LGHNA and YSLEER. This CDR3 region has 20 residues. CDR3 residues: CASSQDWGGGQGAEGYGYTF. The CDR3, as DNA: TGCGCCAGCAGCCAAGATTGGGGAGGGGGACAGGGGGCTGAGGGCTATGGCTACACCTTC.

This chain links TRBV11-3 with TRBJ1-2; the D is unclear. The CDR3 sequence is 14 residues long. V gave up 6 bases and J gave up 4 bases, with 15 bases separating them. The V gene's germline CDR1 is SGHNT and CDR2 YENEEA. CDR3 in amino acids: CASRNTRESYGYTF. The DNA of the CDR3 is TGTGCCAGCAGGAATACCCGGGAGAGCTATGGCTACACCTTC.

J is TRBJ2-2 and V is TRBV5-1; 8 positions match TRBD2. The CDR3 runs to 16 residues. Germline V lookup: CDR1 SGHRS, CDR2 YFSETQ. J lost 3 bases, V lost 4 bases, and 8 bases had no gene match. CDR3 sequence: CASSPGGVWDTGELFF. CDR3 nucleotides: TGCGCCAGCAGCCCGGGGGGGGTATGGGACACCGGGGAGCTGTTTTTT.

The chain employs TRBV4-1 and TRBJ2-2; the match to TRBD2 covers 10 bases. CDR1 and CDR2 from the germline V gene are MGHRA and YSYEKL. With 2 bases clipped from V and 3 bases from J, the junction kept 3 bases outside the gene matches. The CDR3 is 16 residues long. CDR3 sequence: CASSQPAGGYTGELFF. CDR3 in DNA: TGCGCCAGCAGCCAACCAGCGGGAGGGTACACCGGGGAGCTGTTTTTT.

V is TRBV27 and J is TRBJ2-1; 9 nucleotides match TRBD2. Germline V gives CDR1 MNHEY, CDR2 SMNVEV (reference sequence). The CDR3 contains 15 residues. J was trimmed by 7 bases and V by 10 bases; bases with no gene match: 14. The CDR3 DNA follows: TGTGCCATCTCTAGCGCGGGAGGGAACCGAAATGAGCAGTTCTTC. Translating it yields CAISSAGGNRNEQFF.

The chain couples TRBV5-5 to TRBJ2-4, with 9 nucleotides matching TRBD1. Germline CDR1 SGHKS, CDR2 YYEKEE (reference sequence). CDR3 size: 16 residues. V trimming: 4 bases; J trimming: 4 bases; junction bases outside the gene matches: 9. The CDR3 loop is CASSPGQGVFKNIQYF. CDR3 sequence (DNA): TGTGCCAGCAGCCCGGGACAGGGCGTATTTAAAAACATTCAGTACTTC.

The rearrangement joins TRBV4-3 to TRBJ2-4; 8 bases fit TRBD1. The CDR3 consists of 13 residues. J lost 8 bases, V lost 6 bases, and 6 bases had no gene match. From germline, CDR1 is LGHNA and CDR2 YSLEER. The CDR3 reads CASSGTGGHIQYF. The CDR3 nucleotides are TGCGCCAGCAGTGGAACAGGGGGACACATTCAGTACTTC.

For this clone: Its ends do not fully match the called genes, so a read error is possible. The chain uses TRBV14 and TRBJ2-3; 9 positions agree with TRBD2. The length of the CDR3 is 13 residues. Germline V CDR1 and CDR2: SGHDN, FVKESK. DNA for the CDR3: TGTGCCAGCGCCGGGACTAGCAAAGATACGCAGTATTTT. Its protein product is CASAGTSKDTQYF.

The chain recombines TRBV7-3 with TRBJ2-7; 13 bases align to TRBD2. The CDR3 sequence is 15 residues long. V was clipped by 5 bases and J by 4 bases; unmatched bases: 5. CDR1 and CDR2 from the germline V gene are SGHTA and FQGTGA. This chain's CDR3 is CASSQGLAGAYEQYF. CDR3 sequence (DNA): TGTGCCAGCAGCCAAGGACTAGCGGGAGCATACGAGCAGTACTTC.

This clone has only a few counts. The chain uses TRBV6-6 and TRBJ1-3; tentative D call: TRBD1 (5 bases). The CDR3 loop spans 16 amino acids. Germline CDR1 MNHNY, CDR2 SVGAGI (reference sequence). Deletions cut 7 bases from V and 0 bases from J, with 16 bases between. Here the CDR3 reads CASTRDSLSSGNTIYF. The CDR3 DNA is TGTGCCAGCACCCGAGACAGCCTAAGCTCTGGAAACACCATATATTTT.

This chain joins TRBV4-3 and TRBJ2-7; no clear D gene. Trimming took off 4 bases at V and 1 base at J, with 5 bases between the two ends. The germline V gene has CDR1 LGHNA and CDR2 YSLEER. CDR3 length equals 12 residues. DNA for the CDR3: TGCGCCAGCAGCCGCGGATCCTACGAGCAGTACTTC. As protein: CASSRGSYEQYF.

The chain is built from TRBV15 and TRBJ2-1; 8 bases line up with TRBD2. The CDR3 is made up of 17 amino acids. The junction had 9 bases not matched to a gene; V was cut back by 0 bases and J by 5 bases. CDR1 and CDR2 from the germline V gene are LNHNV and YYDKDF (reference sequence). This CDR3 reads CATSRDNRTSGNNEQFF. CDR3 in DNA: TGTGCCACCAGCAGAGATAATAGAACTAGCGGCAACAATGAGCAGTTCTTC.